This T cell receptor (beta chain) originates from a study of shared clonotypes between healthy human individuals. Generated by immunoSEQ multiplex PCR, the TCRdb table keeps only in-frame clones and is missing some. The sample lists over 1.5 million clones, 95% to 99% occurring once. Germline loops: CDR1 MDHEN, CDR2 SYDVKM. The CDR3 extends over 16 amino acids. V dropped 6 bases and J dropped 1; count of bases not matched to a gene: 7. The V and J genes are TRBV28 and TRBJ2-1, with 9 bases lining up with TRBD2. This TCR was recovered from a man under 40 in good health. The sample was naive CD4+ T cells sorted from blood. Subset given: CD45RA+ positively selected. CDR3 DNA: TGTGCCAGCAGGCCCGTAGCGGGAGTGTCCTACAATGAGCAGTTCTTC. This codes for CASRPVAGVSYNEQFF.